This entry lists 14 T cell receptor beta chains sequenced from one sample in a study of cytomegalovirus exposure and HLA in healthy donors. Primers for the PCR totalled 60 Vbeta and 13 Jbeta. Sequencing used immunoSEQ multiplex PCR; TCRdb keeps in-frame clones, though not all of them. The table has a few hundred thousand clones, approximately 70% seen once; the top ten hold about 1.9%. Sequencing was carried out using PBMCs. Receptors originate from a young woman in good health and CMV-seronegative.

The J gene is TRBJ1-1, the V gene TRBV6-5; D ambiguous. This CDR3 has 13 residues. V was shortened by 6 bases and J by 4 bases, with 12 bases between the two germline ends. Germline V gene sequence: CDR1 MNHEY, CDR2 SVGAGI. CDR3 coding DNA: TGTGCCAGCAGGGTCTCCGGGAGCACTGAAGCTTTCTTT. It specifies CASRVSGSTEAFF.

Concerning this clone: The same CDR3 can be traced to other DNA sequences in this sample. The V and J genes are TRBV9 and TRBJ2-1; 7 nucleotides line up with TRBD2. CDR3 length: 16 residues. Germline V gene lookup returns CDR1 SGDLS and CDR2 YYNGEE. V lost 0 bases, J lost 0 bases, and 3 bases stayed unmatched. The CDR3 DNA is TGTGCCAGCAGCGTAGGGGGGGGGAGCTCCTACAATGAGCAGTTCTTC. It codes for CASSVGGGSSYNEQFF.

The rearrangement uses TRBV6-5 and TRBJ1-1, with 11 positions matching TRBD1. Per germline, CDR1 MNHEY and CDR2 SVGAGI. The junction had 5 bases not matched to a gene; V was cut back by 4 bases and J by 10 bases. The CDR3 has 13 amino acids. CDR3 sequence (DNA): TGTGCCAGCAGTTTTGGACAGGGGGCAGGAGCTTTCTTT. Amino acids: CASSFGQGAGAFF.

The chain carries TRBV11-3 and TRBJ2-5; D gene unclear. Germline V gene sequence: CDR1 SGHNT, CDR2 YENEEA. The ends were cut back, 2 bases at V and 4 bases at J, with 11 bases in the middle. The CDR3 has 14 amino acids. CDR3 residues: CASSLSAVGETQYF. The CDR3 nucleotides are TGTGCCAGCAGCTTATCTGCGGTGGGAGAGACCCAGTACTTC. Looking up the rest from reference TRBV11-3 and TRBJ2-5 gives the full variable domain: EAGVVQSPRYKIIEKKQPVAFWCNPISGHNTLYWYLQNLGQGPELLIRYENEEAVDDSQLPKDRFSAERLKGVDSTLKIQPAELGDSAVYLCASSLSAVGETQYFGPGTRLLVL.

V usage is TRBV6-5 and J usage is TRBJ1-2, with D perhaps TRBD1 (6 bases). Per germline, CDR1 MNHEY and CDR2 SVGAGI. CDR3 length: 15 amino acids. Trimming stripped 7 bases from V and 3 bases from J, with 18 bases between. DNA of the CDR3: TGTGCCAGCAAGGGGCAGGGGCGGGTACACTATGGCTACACCTTC. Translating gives CASKGQGRVHYGYTF.

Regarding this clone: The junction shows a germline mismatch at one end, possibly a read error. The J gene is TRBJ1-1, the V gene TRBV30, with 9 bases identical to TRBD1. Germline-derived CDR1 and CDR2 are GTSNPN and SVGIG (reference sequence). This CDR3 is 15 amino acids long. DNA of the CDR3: TGTGTCTGGCGGGGACAGGGTTCTCTGAACACTGAAGCTTTCTTT. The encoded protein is CVWRGQGSLNTEAFF.

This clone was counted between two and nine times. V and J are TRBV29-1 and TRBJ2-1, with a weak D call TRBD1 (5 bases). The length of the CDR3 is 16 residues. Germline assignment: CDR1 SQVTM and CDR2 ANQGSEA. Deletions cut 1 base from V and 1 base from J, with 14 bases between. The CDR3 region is CSVEVRQGYSYNEQFF. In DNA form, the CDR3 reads TGCAGCGTTGAAGTACGGCAGGGCTATTCCTACAATGAGCAGTTCTTC.

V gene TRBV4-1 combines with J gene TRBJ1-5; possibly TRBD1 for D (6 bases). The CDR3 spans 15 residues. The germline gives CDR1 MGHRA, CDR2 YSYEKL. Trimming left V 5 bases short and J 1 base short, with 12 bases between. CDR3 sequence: CASSYREGSNQPQHF. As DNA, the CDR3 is TGCGCCAGCAGCTACAGGGAGGGAAGCAATCAGCCCCAGCATTTT.

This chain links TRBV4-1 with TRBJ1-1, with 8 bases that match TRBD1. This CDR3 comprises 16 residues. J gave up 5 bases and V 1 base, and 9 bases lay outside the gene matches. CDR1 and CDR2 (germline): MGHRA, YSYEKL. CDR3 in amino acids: CASSQGRQGARTEAFF. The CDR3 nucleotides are TGCGCCAGCAGCCAAGGGAGGCAGGGGGCGAGGACTGAAGCTTTCTTT.

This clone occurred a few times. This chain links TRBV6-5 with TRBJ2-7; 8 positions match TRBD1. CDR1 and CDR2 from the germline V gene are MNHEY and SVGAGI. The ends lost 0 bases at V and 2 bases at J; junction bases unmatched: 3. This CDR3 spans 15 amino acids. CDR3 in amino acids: CASSYSYRGTYEQYF. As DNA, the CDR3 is TGTGCCAGCAGTTACTCATACAGGGGGACCTACGAGCAGTACTTC.

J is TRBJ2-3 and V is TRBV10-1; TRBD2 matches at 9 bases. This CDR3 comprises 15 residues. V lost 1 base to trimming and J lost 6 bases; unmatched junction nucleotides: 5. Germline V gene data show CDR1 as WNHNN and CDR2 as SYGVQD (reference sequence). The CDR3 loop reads CASSEWASGVDTQYF. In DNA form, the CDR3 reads TGCGCCAGCAGTGAGTGGGCTAGCGGGGTGGATACGCAGTATTTT.

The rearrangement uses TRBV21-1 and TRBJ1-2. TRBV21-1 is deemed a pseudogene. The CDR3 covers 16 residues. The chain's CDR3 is CASRLLSVPPGGGYTF. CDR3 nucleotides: TGTGCCAGCAGGCTCCTCTCGGTTCCTCCCGGCGGGGGCTACACCTTC.

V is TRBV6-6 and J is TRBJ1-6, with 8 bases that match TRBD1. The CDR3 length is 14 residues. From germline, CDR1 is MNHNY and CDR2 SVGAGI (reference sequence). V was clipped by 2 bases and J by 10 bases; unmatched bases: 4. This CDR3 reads CASSYTGQASPLHF. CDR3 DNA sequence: TGTGCCAGCAGTTACACGGGACAGGCGTCACCCCTCCACTTT.

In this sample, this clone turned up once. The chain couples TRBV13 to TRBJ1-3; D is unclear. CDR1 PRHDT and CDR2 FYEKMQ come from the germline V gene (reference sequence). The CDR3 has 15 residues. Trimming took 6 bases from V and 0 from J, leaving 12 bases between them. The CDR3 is CASSYSPNSGNTIYF. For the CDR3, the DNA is TGTGCCAGCAGTTACAGCCCGAACTCTGGAAACACCATATATTTT.